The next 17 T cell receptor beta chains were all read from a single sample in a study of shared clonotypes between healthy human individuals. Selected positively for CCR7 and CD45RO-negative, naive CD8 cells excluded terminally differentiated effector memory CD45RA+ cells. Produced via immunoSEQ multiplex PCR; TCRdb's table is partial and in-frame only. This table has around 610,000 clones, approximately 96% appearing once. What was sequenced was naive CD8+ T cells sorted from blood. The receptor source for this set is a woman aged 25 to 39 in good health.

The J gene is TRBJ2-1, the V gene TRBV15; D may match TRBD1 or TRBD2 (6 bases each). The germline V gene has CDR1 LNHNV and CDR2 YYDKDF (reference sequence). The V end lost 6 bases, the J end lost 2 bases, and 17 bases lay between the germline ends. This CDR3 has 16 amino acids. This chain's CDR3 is CATSKRRGATYNEQFF. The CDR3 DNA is TGTGCCACCAGTAAACGTAGGGGGGCCACCTACAATGAGCAGTTCTTC.

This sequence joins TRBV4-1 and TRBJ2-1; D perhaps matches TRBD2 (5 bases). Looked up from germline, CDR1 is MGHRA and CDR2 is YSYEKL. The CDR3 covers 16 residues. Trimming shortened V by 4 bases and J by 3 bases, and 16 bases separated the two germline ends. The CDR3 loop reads CASSLLSSSLYNEQFF. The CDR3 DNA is TGCGCCAGCAGCCTACTTTCTAGCTCCCTCTACAATGAGCAGTTCTTC.

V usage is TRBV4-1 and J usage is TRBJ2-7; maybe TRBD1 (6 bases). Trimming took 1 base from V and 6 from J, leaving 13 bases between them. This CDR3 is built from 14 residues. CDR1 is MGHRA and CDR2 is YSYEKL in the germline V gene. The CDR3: CASSQARGWGEQYF. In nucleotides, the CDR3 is TGCGCCAGCAGCCAAGCGAGGGGGTGGGGCGAGCAGTACTTC.

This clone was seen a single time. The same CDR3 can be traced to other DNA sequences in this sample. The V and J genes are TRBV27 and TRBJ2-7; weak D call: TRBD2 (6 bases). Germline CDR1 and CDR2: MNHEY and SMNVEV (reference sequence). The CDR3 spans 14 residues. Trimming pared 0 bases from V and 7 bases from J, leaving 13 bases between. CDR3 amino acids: CASSLSGRAGEQYF. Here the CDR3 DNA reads TGTGCCAGCAGTTTATCTGGCAGGGCGGGGGAGCAGTACTTC.

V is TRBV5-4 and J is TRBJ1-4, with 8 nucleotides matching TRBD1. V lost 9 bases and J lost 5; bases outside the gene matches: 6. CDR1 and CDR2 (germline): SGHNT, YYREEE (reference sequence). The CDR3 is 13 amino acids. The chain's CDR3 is CATSDRANEKLFF. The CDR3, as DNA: TGTGCCACTTCGGACAGGGCGAATGAAAAACTGTTTTTT.

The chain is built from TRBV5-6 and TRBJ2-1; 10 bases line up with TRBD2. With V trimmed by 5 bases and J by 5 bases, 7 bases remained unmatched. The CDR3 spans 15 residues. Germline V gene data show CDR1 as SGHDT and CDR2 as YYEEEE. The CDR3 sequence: CASRHTSGNDNEQFF. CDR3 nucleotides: TGTGCCAGCAGGCATACTAGCGGGAATGACAATGAGCAGTTCTTC.

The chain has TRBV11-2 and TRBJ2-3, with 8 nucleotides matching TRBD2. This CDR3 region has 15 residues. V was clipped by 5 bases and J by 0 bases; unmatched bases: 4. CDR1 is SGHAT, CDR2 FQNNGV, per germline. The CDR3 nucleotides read TGTGCCAGCAGCCCAGGACTAGCTAGCACAGATACGCAGTATTTT. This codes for CASSPGLASTDTQYF.

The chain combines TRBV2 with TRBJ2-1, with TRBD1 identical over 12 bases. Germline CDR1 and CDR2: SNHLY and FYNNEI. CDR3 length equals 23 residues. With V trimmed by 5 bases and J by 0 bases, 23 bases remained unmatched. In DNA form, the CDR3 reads TGTGCCAGCAGTAAGCTAGGGGACAGGGGGCCCGTTAGGGGCGGCCTCTCCTACAATGAGCAGTTCTTC. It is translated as CASSKLGDRGPVRGGLSYNEQFF.

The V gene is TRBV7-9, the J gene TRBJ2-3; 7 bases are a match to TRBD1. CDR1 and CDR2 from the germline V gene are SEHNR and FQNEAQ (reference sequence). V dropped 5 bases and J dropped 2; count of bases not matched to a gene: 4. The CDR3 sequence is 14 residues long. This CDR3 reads CASSQTGPTDTQYF. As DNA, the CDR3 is TGTGCCAGCAGCCAGACAGGGCCCACAGATACGCAGTATTTT. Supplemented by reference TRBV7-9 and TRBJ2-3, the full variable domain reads DTGVSQNPRHKITKRGQNVTFRCDPISEHNRLYWYRQTLGQGPEFLTYFQNEAQLEKSRLLSDRFSAERPKGSFSTLEIQRTEQGDSAMYLCASSQTGPTDTQYFGPGTRLTVL.

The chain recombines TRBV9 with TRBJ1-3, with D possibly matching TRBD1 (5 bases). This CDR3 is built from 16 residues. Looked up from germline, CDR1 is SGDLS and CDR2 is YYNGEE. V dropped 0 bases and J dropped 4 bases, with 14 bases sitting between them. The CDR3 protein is CASSVGPSGWGNTIYF. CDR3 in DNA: TGTGCCAGCAGCGTAGGCCCGTCAGGGTGGGGAAACACCATATATTTT.

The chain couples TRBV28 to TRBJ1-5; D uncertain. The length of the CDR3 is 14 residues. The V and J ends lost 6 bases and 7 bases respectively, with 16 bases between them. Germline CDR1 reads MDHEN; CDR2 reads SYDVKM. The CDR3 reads CASRASQNGQPQHF. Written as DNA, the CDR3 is TGTGCCAGCAGGGCATCACAGAATGGACAGCCCCAGCATTTT.

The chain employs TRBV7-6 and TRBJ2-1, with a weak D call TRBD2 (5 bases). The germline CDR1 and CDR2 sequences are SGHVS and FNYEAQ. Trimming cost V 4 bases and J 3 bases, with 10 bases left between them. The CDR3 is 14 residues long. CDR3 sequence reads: CASSSLGSYNEQFF. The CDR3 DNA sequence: TGTGCCAGCAGCTCGTTAGGGAGCTACAATGAGCAGTTCTTC.

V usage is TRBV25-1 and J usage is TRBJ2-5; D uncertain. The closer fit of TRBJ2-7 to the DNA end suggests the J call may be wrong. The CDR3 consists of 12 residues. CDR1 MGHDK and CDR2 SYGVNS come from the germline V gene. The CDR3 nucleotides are TGTGCCAGCAGTGTCAGTGCCTACGAGCAGTACTTC. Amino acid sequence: CASSVSAYEQYF.

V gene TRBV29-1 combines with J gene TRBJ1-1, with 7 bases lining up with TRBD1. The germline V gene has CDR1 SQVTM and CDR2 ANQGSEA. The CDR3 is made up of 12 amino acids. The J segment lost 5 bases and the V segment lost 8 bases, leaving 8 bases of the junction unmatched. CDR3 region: CSSPGGGTEAFF. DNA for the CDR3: TGCAGCTCCCCAGGGGGTGGGACTGAAGCTTTCTTT.

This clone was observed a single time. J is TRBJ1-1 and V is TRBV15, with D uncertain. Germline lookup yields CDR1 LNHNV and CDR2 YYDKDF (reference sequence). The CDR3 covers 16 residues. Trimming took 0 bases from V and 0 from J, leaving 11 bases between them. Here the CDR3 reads CATSREPVFMNTEAFF. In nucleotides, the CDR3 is TGTGCCACCAGCAGAGAACCGGTATTCATGAACACTGAAGCTTTCTTT.

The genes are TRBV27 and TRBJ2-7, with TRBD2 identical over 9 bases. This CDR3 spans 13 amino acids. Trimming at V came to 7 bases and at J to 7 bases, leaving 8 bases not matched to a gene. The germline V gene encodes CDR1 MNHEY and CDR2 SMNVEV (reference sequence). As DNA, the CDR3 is TGTGCCAGCACTGACGCGGGAGGGAAAGAGCAGTACTTC. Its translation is CASTDAGGKEQYF.

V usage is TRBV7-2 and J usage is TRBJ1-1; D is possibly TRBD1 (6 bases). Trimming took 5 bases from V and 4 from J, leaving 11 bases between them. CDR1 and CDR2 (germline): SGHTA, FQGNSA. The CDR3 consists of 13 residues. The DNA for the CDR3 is TGTGCCAGCAGCCTACTGACAGGCACTGAAGCTTTCTTT. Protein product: CASSLLTGTEAFF.